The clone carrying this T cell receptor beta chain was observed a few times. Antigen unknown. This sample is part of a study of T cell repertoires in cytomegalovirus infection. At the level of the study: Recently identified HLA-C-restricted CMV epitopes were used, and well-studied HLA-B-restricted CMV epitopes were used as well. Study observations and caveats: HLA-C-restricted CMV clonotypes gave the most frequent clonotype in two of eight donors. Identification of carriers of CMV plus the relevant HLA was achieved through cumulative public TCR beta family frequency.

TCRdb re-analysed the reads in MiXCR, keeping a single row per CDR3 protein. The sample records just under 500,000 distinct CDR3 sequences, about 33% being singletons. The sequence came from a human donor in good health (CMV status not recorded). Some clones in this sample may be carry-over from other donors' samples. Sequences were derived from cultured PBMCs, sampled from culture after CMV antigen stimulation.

The CDR3 region is CASSWGTSTDTQYF. CDR3 DNA sequence: TGTGCCAGCAGCTGGGGGACTAGCACAGATACGCAGTATTTT. This chain links TRBV7-2 with TRBJ2-3; D is perhaps TRBD2 (6 bases). The germline CDR1 and CDR2 sequences are SGHTA and FQGNSA. This CDR3 spans 14 amino acids. With 4 bases removed from V and 0 bases from J, the gap between germline ends came to 8 bases.